A selection of T cell receptor beta chains follows, all from one sample in a study of blood T cell repertoires in COVID-19. TCRdb keeps only in-frame clones here, not all; method: immunoSEQ multiplex PCR. The sample carries roughly 60,000 clones, approximately 82% recorded once. The sequencing input was peripheral blood. All receptors derive from a man aged 55 to 70 with acute or convalescent COVID-19. CDR3s include the opening cysteine and the closing phenylalanine or tryptophan. Each record gives: CDR3 protein, CDR3 DNA, J gene, D gene, clone size, V gene. The D gene is left open where the match is weak. Clone size appears in some rows only: once, few, many, or a class for an expanded clone.

CATRETGEDGYTF,TGTGCCACCAGGGAAACAGGGGAAGATGGCTACACCTTC,TRBJ1-2,TRBD1,.,TRBV24-1
CASSKFGGEGTEAFF,TGTGCCAGCAGTAAATTCGGGGGGGAGGGAACTGAAGCTTTCTTT,TRBJ1-1,.,.,TRBV28
CASSLERGGADTQYF,TGTGCCAGCAGCCTAGAGCGGGGGGGCGCGGATACGCAGTATTTT,TRBJ2-3,TRBD2,.,TRBV5-4
CATSDLNNEQFF,TGTGCCACCAGTGACTTAAACAATGAGCAGTTCTTC,TRBJ2-1,.,.,TRBV24-1
CASSPRYPGLPEGETQYF,TGTGCCAGCAGCCCCAGATACCCGGGACTCCCCGAAGGAGAGACCCAGTACTTC,TRBJ2-5,.,.,TRBV7-8
CASSVQGPSSYNEQFF,TGTGCCAGCAGCGTACAGGGGCCCAGCTCCTACAATGAGCAGTTCTTC,TRBJ2-1,TRBD1,few,TRBV7-3
CASSLGDRNTEAFF,TGTGCCAGCAGCTTGGGGGACAGGAACACTGAAGCTTTCTTT,TRBJ1-1,TRBD1,.,TRBV5-6
CASSLGASSGNTIYF,TGCGCCAGCAGCTTGGGGGCGTCCTCTGGAAACACCATATATTTT,TRBJ1-3,.,.,TRBV5-1
CASSLDRNQPQHF,TGTGCCAGCTCACTCGACAGGAATCAGCCCCAGCATTTT,TRBJ1-5,.,.,TRBV18
CASSSWTVGYTF,TGTGCCAGCAGCTCATGGACAGTGGGCTACACCTTC,TRBJ1-2,.,.,TRBV5-6
CASSQATGAHLEQYF,TGTGCCAGCAGCCAAGCAACAGGGGCGCACCTCGAGCAGTACTTC,TRBJ2-7,TRBD1,.,TRBV14
CAWSRREETQYF,TGTGCCTGGAGTCGCAGGGAAGAGACCCAGTACTTC,TRBJ2-5,.,.,TRBV30
CASSQDEDRGPYFPLHF,TGTGCCAGCAGCCAAGATGAGGACAGGGGACCATATTTTCCCCTCCACTTT,TRBJ1-6,TRBD1,.,TRBV4-2
CASSLGQGYGYTF,TGTGCCAGCAGCTTAGGACAGGGCTATGGCTACACCTTC,TRBJ1-2,TRBD1,few,TRBV7-2
CATNRGGSSTDTQYF,TGTGCCACCAACCGGGGGGGTTCTAGCACAGATACGCAGTATTTT,TRBJ2-3,TRBD2,.,TRBV27
CASSDGTGGELNRYTF,TGTGCCAGTAGTGACGGGACAGGGGGCGAGCTGAATCGCTACACCTTC,TRBJ1-2,TRBD1,once,TRBV19
CASTRGGGGELFF,TGTGCCAGCACCCGAGGGGGGGGCGGGGAGCTGTTTTTT,TRBJ2-2,.,few,TRBV7-8
CASSEGGGGYDEQFF,TGTGCCAGCAGTGAAGGGGGCGGGGGATACGATGAGCAGTTCTTC,TRBJ2-1,TRBD2,.,TRBV6-1
CASSLALGQFSGANVLTF,TGCGCCAGCAGCTTGGCCCTGGGACAGTTCTCTGGGGCCAACGTCCTGACTTTC,TRBJ2-6,TRBD1,few,TRBV5-1
CASSSIGLNSPLHF,TGTGCCAGCAGCTCAATAGGACTAAATTCACCCCTCCACTTT,TRBJ1-6,.,.,TRBV11-1
CASSPDGNLYGYTF,TGTGCCAGCAGCCCGGACGGGAATCTCTATGGCTACACCTTC,TRBJ1-2,.,few,TRBV14
CASSPDRVTNEKLFF,TGTGCCAGCTCACCTGACAGGGTAACTAATGAAAAACTGTTTTTT,TRBJ1-4,TRBD1,.,TRBV18
CASTDEGRGNTIYF,TGTGCCAGCACCGACGAGGGCCGTGGAAACACCATATATTTT,TRBJ1-3,.,.,TRBV5-6
CASSGSGVGGTGELFF,TGTGCCAGCAGTGGATCGGGGGTCGGGGGCACCGGGGAGCTGTTTTTT,TRBJ2-2,.,.,TRBV2
CASSPAGVAETQYF,TGTGCCAGCTCACCAGCCGGAGTAGCGGAGACCCAGTACTTC,TRBJ2-5,.,.,TRBV18
CASSPTRSGLRYNEQFF,TGTGCCAGCAGTCCCACCCGCTCAGGGCTTCGTTACAATGAGCAGTTCTTC,TRBJ2-1,.,.,TRBV27
CASSVKTGDTQYF,TGTGCCAGCAGCGTGAAAACCGGAGATACGCAGTATTTT,TRBJ2-3,.,.,TRBV7-6
CACYSWGTRGDYGYTF,TGTGCCTGTTACTCTTGGGGCACCCGCGGCGACTATGGCTACACCTTC,TRBJ1-2,.,.,TRBV30
CASSLGGTGNEKLFF,TGTGCCAGCAGCTTGGGCGGGACAGGGAACGAAAAACTGTTTTTT,TRBJ1-4,TRBD1,.,TRBV5-5
CASEGEQGPTKMNTEAFF,TGCGCCAGTGAAGGGGAACAGGGCCCTACCAAAATGAACACTGAAGCTTTCTTT,TRBJ1-1,.,few,TRBV23-1
CASSIRGPQETQYF,TGCGCCAGCTCGATCAGGGGCCCCCAAGAGACCCAGTACTTC,TRBJ2-5,.,.,TRBV5-1
CASSPPRSGGAEYF,TGTGCCAGCAGCCCCCCCCGGAGCGGGGGGGCCGAGTATTTT,TRBJ2-3,TRBD2,.,TRBV9
CASSQTGTSGETQYF,TGCGCCAGCAGCCAGACCGGGACTAGCGGAGAGACCCAGTACTTC,TRBJ2-5,TRBD2,.,TRBV4-1
CASRRVGDYGYTF,TGCGCCAGCAGGAGGGTAGGAGACTATGGCTACACCTTC,TRBJ1-2,.,.,TRBV5-1
CASSFERRLSWTF,TGTGCCAGCAGCTTTGAGCGACGGCTATCATGGACCTTC,TRBJ1-2,.,.,TRBV7-9
CASSARTGGKMNTEAFF,TGTGCCAGTAGCGCCCGGACAGGGGGGAAAATGAACACTGAAGCTTTCTTT,TRBJ1-1,TRBD1,once,TRBV19
CASSLHSESTDTQYF,TGCGCCAGCAGCTTGCACAGTGAAAGCACAGATACGCAGTATTTT,TRBJ2-3,.,.,TRBV5-1
CASSYQGTYEQYF,TGTGCCAGCAGTTATCAGGGCACCTACGAGCAGTACTTC,TRBJ2-7,.,.,TRBV6-6
CASSVGGDRVNGYTF,TGCGCCAGCAGCGTTGGAGGCGACAGGGTTAATGGCTACACCTTC,TRBJ1-2,TRBD1,.,TRBV5-1
CASSLMTGPQPQHF,TGTGCCAGTAGTTTGATGACAGGGCCCCAGCCCCAGCATTTT,TRBJ1-5,TRBD1,medium-sized,TRBV19
CASSPEGRTVTDTQYF,TGCGCCAGCAGCCCGGAAGGAAGGACAGTTACCGATACGCAGTATTTT,TRBJ2-3,.,.,TRBV5-1
CASSTQGKQGSGEQYF,TGTGCCAGTAGTACCCAAGGAAAACAGGGATCAGGGGAGCAGTACTTC,TRBJ2-7,.,.,TRBV19
CASSWSVNQPQHF,TGTGCCAGCAGTTGGTCGGTGAATCAGCCCCAGCATTTT,TRBJ1-5,.,.,TRBV12-3/TRBV12-4
CASTGTGVSGELFF,TGTGCCAGCACCGGGACAGGGGTATCTGGGGAGCTGTTTTTT,TRBJ2-2,TRBD1,.,TRBV2
CASSQGAEYNEQFF,TGTGCCAGCAGCCAGGGGGCGGAATACAATGAGCAGTTCTTC,TRBJ2-1,.,.,TRBV4-2
CASSIGGETEAFF,TGTGCCAGTAGTATAGGAGGCGAAACTGAAGCTTTCTTT,TRBJ1-1,.,.,TRBV19
CASKRAGVDGYTF,TGTGCAAGTAAAAGGGCAGGGGTCGATGGCTACACCTTC,TRBJ1-2,.,.,TRBV19
CASSPLGQTNTGELFF,TGTGCCAGCTCACCACTTGGGCAGACGAACACCGGGGAGCTGTTTTTT,TRBJ2-2,.,.,TRBV18
CASSLGEIYGYTF,TGTGCCAGCAGCTTAGGAGAGATCTATGGCTACACCTTC,TRBJ1-2,.,.,TRBV5-6
CASSLGGDSPLHF,TGTGCCAGTAGCCTCGGGGGGGATTCACCCCTCCACTTT,TRBJ1-6,.,.,TRBV19